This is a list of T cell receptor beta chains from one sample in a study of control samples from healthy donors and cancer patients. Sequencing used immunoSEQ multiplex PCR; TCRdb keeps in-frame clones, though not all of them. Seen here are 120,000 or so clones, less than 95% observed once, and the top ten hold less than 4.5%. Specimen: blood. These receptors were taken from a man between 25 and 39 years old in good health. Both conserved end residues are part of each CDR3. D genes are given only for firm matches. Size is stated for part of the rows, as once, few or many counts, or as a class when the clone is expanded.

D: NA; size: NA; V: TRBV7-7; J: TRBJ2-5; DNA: TGTGCTAGCAGCTTAGCGTCCGGAAGGGGAGAGACCCAGTACTTC; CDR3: CASSLASGRGETQYF
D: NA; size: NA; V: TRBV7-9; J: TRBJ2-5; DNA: TGTGCCAGCAGCTTAGGAACCAGCTTCCAAGAGACCCAGTACTTC; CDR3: CASSLGTSFQETQYF
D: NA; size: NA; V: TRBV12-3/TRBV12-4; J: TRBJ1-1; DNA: TGTGCCAGCAGCTTGGTACTGAACACTGAAGCTTTCTTT; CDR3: CASSLVLNTEAFF
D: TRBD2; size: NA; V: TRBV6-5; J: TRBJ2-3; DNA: TGTGCCAGCACCGAGGTAGCGGGGAAGACAGATACGCAGTATTTT; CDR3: CASTEVAGKTDTQYF
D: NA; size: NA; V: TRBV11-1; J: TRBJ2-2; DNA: TGTGCCAGCAGCTTACGCAGAGCGAACACCGGGGAGCTGTTTTTT; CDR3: CASSLRRANTGELFF
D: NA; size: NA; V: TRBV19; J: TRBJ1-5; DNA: TGTGCCAGTAGTATTTCGGCAGGGTTCAATCAGCCCCAGCATTTT; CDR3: CASSISAGFNQPQHF
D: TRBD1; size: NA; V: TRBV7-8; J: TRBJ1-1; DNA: TGTGCCAGCAGCTCAAGAGGGGGCTTGGGCACTGAAGCTTTCTTT; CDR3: CASSSRGGLGTEAFF
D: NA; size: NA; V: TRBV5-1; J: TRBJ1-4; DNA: TGCGCCAGCAGCTTGATTCAGGGAGGAAAACTGTTTTTT; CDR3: CASSLIQGGKLFF
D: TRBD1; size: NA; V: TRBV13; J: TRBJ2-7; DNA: TGTGCCAGCAGCGCCCCGACAGGGGTCGCTCCCTACGAGCAGTACTTC; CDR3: CASSAPTGVAPYEQYF
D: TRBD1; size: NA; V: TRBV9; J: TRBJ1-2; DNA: TGTGCCAGCAGCGTAGGGCAGGGGGACTATGGCTACACCTTC; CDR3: CASSVGQGDYGYTF
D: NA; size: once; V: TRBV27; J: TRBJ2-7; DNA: TGTGCCAGCAGACCTCGGTCCAGCGGAAACCCCCCCTACGAGCAGTACTTC; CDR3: CASRPRSSGNPPYEQYF
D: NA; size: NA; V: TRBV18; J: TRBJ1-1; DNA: TGTGCCAGCCGGGGTTCTTCGGCGAACACTGAAGCTTTCTTT; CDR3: CASRGSSANTEAFF
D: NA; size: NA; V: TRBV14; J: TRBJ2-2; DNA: TGTGCCAGCAGCCAAGATCGCGGACAGTTATTCACCGGGGAGCTGTTTTTT; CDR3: CASSQDRGQLFTGELFF
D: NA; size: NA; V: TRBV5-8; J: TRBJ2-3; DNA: TGTGCCAGCAGCTTGGTATGGGGCTCGGCAACAGATACGCAGTATTTT; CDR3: CASSLVWGSATDTQYF
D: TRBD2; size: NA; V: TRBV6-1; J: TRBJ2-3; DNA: TGTGCCAGCAGTGAAGGCTCCGGGGGGAGCACGCAGTATTTT; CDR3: CASSEGSGGSTQYF
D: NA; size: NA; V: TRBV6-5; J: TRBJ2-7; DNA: TGTGCCAGCAGTTACGGGGGCGAGCAGTACTTC; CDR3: CASSYGGEQYF
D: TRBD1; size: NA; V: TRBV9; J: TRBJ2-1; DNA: TGTGCCAGCAGCGTCCAGGGGGCGCGGATCAATGAGCAGTTCTTC; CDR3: CASSVQGARINEQFF
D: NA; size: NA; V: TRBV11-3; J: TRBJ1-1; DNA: TGTGCCAGCAGCTTAGATACAGGGATGAACACTGAAGCTTTCTTT; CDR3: CASSLDTGMNTEAFF
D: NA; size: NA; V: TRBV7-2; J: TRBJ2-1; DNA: TGTGCCAGCAGCTTAGGATTGGGGGAGCAGTTCTTC; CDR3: CASSLGLGEQFF
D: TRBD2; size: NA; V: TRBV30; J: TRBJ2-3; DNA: TGTGCCTGGAGTAAGACTAGCGGAGTCCGCTCGACGCAGTATTTT; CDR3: CAWSKTSGVRSTQYF
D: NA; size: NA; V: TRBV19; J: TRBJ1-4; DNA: TGTGCCAGTAGCTGGGGACTCGGACAGAGGGGCGAAAAACTGTTTTTT; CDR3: CASSWGLGQRGEKLFF
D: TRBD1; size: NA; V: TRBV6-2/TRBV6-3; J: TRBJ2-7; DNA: TGTGCCAGCAGTTACCGAATGGGACAGCCCTCCTACGAGCAGTACTTC; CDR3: CASSYRMGQPSYEQYF
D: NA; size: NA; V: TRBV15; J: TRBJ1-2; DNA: TGTGCCACCAGCAGCCCCCGGGGGGAGAGGGGGTATGGCTACACCTTC; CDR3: CATSSPRGERGYGYTF
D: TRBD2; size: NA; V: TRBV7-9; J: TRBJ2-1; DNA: TGTGCCAGCAGCCCTGAGCGGGGGGCCTCCTACAATGAGCAGTTCTTC; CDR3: CASSPERGASYNEQFF
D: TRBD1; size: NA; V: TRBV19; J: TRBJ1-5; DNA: TGTGCCAGTAGTACTCGGACAGGGAGGGGCAATCAGCCCCAGCATTTT; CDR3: CASSTRTGRGNQPQHF
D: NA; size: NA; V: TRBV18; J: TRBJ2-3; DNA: TGTGCCAGCTCACTCTCGCCGACTCACACAGATACGCAGTATTTT; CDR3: CASSLSPTHTDTQYF
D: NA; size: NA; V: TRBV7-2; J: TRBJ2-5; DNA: TGTGCCAGCAGCTTACGCTCGGGGGTGGAGACCCAGTACTTC; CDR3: CASSLRSGVETQYF